One TCR beta chain is described in this entry. Profiling relied on immunoSEQ multiplex PCR, and the TCRdb table lists in-frame clones only, not all of them. The sample lists 120,000 to 150,000 clones, over 75% occurring once. Germline-derived CDR1 and CDR2 are KGHDR and SFDVKD. Trimming took off 2 bases at V and 7 bases at J, with 13 bases between the two ends. The CDR3 is 14 amino acids. This sample stems from a study of blood T cell repertoires in COVID-19. The chain uses TRBV24-1 and TRBJ2-5; D is perhaps TRBD2 (6 bases). Sequencing was performed on peripheral blood. The receptor's source is a man between 60 and 70 years old with active or convalescent COVID-19. The CDR3 bases are TGTGCCACCAGTGATTCCGGGACTTGGCGGACCCAGTACTTC. Translating gives CATSDSGTWRTQYF.